Here is one TCR beta chain with its context. What it binds is not known. The read finishes 3 residues shy of the CDR3 end, and the germline J gene is used to complete it. Assay: immunoSEQ multiplex PCR; the TCRdb copy retains only in-frame clones and omits some. Altogether 11,000 to 15,000 clones were found in the sample, and no singletons occur. The data stem from a study of T cell clonality in common variable immunodeficiency. The trim removed 8 bases at V and 3 bases at J, leaving 10 bases unmatched. Germline V lookup: CDR1 MNHEY, CDR2 SVGEGT. This CDR3 is built from 15 residues. General study results and limits: Reportedly, TCR beta sequences from common variable immunodeficiency showed fewer deletions and N-nucleotide insertions.

The rearrangement joins TRBV6-2 or TRBV6-3 to TRBJ2-5, with 9 bases aligning to TRBD1. The clonotype was recovered from a human donor with common variable immunodeficiency. Source material: peripheral blood mononuclear cells. Here the CDR3 reads CASAPRTGAKETQYF. CDR3 DNA (partial): TGTGCCAGCGCCCCCCGGACAGGGGCTAAAGAGACC.